This T cell receptor beta chain was identified during a study of blood T cell repertoires in COVID-19. Study-level background: Researchers got acute and convalescent COVID-19 samples from the United States, Italy and Spain. Sources were T cells, B-cell-depleted T cells, or PBMCs; the material itself was cDNA or gDNA.

Original data processing: Estimation of nucleated cell counts relied on the amplification of reference gene primers. The protocol was immunoSEQ multiplex PCR, while the TCRdb copy is restricted to in-frame clones and leaves out a portion. That table supplies the V and J calls and clone size; D and trimming were determined from the DNA. The repertoire consists of roughly 260,000 clones, with about 90% occurring once and the leading ten covering 2.3%. Germline CDR1 and CDR2: LGHDT and YNNKEL (reference sequence). The CDR3 length is 18 residues. V gave up 0 bases and J gave up 1 base, with 16 bases separating them.

The V call is TRBV3-1 (or the pseudogene TRBV3-2), the J call TRBJ1-5, with a weak D call TRBD1 (6 bases). Material for sequencing was peripheral blood. The origin of this receptor is a woman between 50 and 59 years old with acute or convalescent COVID-19. The CDR3, as DNA: TGTGCCAGCAGCCAAGATCGTGGGGGCGGAACAAGCAATCAGCCCCAGCATTTT. Its translation: CASSQDRGGGTSNQPQHF.